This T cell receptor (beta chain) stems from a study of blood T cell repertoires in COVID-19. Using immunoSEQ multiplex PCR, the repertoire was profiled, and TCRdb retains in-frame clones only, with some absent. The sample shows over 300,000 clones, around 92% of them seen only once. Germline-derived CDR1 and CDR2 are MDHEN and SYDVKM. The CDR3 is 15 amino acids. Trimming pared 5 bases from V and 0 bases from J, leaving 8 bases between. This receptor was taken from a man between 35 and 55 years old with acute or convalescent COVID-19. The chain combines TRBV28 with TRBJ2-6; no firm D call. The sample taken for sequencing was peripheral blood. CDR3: CASSPDFSGANVLTF. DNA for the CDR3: TGTGCCAGCAGTCCCGACTTCTCTGGGGCCAACGTCCTGACTTTC.